Sequencing of this T cell receptor (beta chain) was carried out in a study of cytomegalovirus exposure and HLA in healthy donors. Trimming removed 4 bases from V and 6 bases from J, with 16 bases in between. In germline, CDR1 is LNHDA, CDR2 SQIVND (reference sequence). The CDR3 covers 15 residues. The PCR had 60 Vbeta and 13 Jbeta primers. TCRdb's table, derived via immunoSEQ multiplex PCR, lists solely in-frame clones and lacks some. The profile shows 100,000 to 150,000 clones, over 60% of them singletons. The TCR originated in a female donor in good health and CMV-seronegative. The chain carries TRBV19 and TRBJ1-5; a possible D gene is TRBD1 (5 bases). The material sequenced was PBMCs. The DNA for the CDR3 is TGTGCCAGTAGTACCCAGGGAATCCGAAGTCAGCCCCAGCATTTT. Translating it yields CASSTQGIRSQPQHF. Filled out from reference TRBV19 and TRBJ1-5, the complete variable domain reads DGGITQSPKYLFRKEGQNVTLSCEQNLNHDAMYWYRQDPGQGLRLIYYSQIVNDFQKGDIAEGYSVSREKKESFPLTVTSAQKNPTAFYLCASSTQGIRSQPQHFGDGTRLSIL.